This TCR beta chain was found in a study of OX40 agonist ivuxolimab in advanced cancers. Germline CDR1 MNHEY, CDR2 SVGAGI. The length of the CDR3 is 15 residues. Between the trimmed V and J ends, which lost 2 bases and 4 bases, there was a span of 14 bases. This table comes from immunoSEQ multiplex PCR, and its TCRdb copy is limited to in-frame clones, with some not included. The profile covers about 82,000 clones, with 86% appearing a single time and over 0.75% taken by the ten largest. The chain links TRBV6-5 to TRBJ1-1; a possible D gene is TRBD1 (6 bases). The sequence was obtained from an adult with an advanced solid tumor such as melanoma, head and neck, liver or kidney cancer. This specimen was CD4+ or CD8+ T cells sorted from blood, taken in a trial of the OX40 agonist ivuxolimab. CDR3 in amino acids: CASSYGGLMSTEAFF. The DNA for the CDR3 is TGTGCCAGCAGTTACGGGGGGCTGATGAGCACTGAAGCTTTCTTT.